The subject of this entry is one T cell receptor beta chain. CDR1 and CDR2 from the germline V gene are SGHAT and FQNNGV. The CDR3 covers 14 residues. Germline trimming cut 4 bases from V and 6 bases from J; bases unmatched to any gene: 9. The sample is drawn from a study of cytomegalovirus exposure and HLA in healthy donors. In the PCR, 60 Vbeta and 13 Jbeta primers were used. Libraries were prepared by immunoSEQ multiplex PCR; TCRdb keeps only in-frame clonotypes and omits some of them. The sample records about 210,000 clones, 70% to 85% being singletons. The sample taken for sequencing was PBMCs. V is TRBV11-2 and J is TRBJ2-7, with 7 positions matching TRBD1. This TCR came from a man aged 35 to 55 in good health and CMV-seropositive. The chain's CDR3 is CASSSNRGPREQYF. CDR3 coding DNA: TGTGCCAGCAGCTCAAACAGGGGCCCCCGCGAGCAGTACTTC.